Listed below are T cell receptor beta chains from one sample, sequenced in a study of T-cell memory formation after mild COVID-19. TCRdb re-derived calls from the 5' RACE reads in MiXCR, one entry per CDR3 protein. The sample has hundreds of thousands of distinct CDR3 sequences; around 28% are singletons. Sequenced sample: PBMCs or a T cell subset sorted from them (not recorded which). All receptors come from an adult woman who had mild COVID-19 (a few samples of this study predate the infection). Cell type and time point are not known. Each CDR3 is given with its conserved first and last residue. D genes are given only for firm matches. Size is omitted from some rows. Given values are once, few, many or a class for expanded clones.

J: TRBJ2-1; V: TRBV7-2; length: 15; size: .; D: TRBD1; CDR3: CASSPWTGLGNEQFF; DNA: TGTGCCAGCAGCCCCTGGACAGGGCTTGGGAATGAGCAGTTCTTC
J: TRBJ1-6; V: TRBV15; length: 14; size: .; D: TRBD1; CDR3: CATSGDRGNSPLHF; DNA: TGTGCCACCAGCGGGGACAGGGGTAATTCACCCCTCCACTTT
J: TRBJ2-5; V: TRBV7-2; length: 16; size: few; D: TRBD1; CDR3: CASSQRQGRVGETQYF; DNA: TGTGCCAGCAGCCAGAGACAGGGAAGAGTCGGAGAGACCCAGTACTTC
J: TRBJ1-2; V: TRBV29-1; length: 13; size: .; D: .; CDR3: CSVEEGLSYGYTF; DNA: TGCAGCGTTGAAGAGGGTCTGAGCTATGGCTACACCTTC
J: TRBJ1-2; V: TRBV5-1; length: 15; size: few; D: TRBD1; CDR3: CASSLRDRGEDGYTF; DNA: TGCGCCAGCAGCCTCAGGGACAGGGGGGAGGATGGCTACACCTTC
J: TRBJ2-1; V: TRBV10-3; length: 13; size: .; D: TRBD2; CDR3: CAISAGTSASQFF; DNA: TGTGCCATCAGTGCCGGGACTAGCGCCTCGCAGTTCTTC
J: TRBJ2-6; V: TRBV2; length: 15; size: .; D: .; CDR3: CASSLVTSGANVLTF; DNA: TGTGCCAGCAGTTTGGTCACCTCTGGGGCCAACGTCCTGACTTTC
J: TRBJ2-1; V: TRBV6-5; length: 16; size: .; D: .; CDR3: CASSYSKGRFYNEQFF; DNA: TGTGCCAGCAGTTACTCGAAAGGGAGATTCTACAATGAGCAGTTCTTC
J: TRBJ1-2; V: TRBV6-1; length: 15; size: .; D: TRBD1; CDR3: CASRALTGVGYGYTF; DNA: TGTGCCAGCAGGGCCCTGACAGGGGTCGGCTATGGCTACACCTTC
J: TRBJ2-1; V: TRBV7-9; length: 17; size: .; D: TRBD2; CDR3: CASSSSGGTRIYNEQFF; DNA: TGTGCCAGCAGCTCTAGCGGGGGGACCCGAATCTACAATGAGCAGTTCTTC
J: TRBJ1-5; V: TRBV30; length: 15; size: .; D: .; CDR3: CAWSGSGGSNQPQHF; DNA: TGTGCCTGGAGTGGTTCAGGCGGGAGCAATCAGCCCCAGCATTTT
J: TRBJ2-7; V: TRBV7-2; length: 13; size: .; D: .; CDR3: CASSLASVYEQYF; DNA: TGTGCCAGCAGCTTAGCTTCGGTCTACGAGCAGTACTTC
J: TRBJ1-1; V: TRBV4-1; length: 18; size: .; D: TRBD1; CDR3: CASSPSYTLTGIVTEAFF; DNA: TGCGCCAGCAGCCCCTCCTATACTTTGACAGGGATTGTGACTGAAGCTTTCTTT
J: TRBJ2-3; V: TRBV3-1; length: 14; size: .; D: .; CDR3: CASSQVRHGDTQYF; DNA: TGTGCCAGCAGCCAAGTCCGTCATGGAGATACGCAGTATTTT
J: TRBJ1-1; V: TRBV12-3/TRBV12-4; length: 13; size: few; D: .; CDR3: CASSLGRVTEAFF; DNA: TGTGCCAGCAGTTTGGGCAGAGTCACTGAAGCTTTCTTT
J: TRBJ2-5; V: TRBV30; length: 14; size: .; D: .; CDR3: CAWSQAGGSETQYF; DNA: TGTGCCTGGAGCCAAGCCGGGGGTTCAGAGACCCAGTACTTC
J: TRBJ2-7; V: TRBV3-1; length: 15; size: .; D: .; CDR3: CASSHLAALSYEQYF; DNA: TGTGCCAGCAGTCACTTAGCGGCGCTCTCCTACGAGCAGTACTTC
J: TRBJ2-7; V: TRBV6-5; length: 14; size: few; D: .; CDR3: CASRPLTGYYEQYF; DNA: TGTGCCAGCAGACCCCTTACAGGGTACTACGAGCAGTACTTC
J: TRBJ2-7; V: TRBV7-9; length: 14; size: .; D: .; CDR3: CASRGRVGSGEQYF; DNA: TGTGCCAGCAGAGGGCGGGTAGGGAGCGGCGAGCAGTACTTC
J: TRBJ2-1; V: TRBV30; length: 14; size: .; D: .; CDR3: CAKEVVHGSSEQFF; DNA: TGTGCCAAGGAAGTGGTTCATGGTTCGAGTGAGCAGTTCTTC
J: TRBJ2-7; V: TRBV6-2/TRBV6-3; length: 14; size: few; D: TRBD1; CDR3: CASSTYGTENEQYF; DNA: TGTGCCAGCAGCACCTACGGGACAGAGAACGAGCAGTACTTC
J: TRBJ2-7; V: TRBV25-1; length: 14; size: .; D: TRBD1; CDR3: CASRRTGVSYEQYF; DNA: TGTGCCAGCAGAAGGACAGGGGTCTCCTACGAGCAGTACTTC
J: TRBJ2-2; V: TRBV7-7; length: 16; size: .; D: TRBD2; CDR3: CASSPEAGVGTGELFF; DNA: TGTGCTAGCAGCCCAGAGGCGGGAGTTGGGACCGGGGAGCTGTTTTTT
J: TRBJ2-7; V: TRBV11-2; length: 15; size: .; D: TRBD2; CDR3: CASSLGSGSYYEQYF; DNA: TGTGCCAGCAGCTTAGGTAGCGGGTCTTACTACGAGCAGTACTTC
J: TRBJ2-3; V: TRBV5-1; length: 15; size: few; D: TRBD2; CDR3: CASSLLAGDTDTQYF; DNA: TGCGCCAGCAGCCTATTAGCGGGGGACACAGATACGCAGTATTTT
J: TRBJ2-1; V: TRBV20-1; length: 17; size: few; D: .; CDR3: CSARSPRWGSSYNEQFF; DNA: TGCAGTGCTAGGAGCCCTCGTTGGGGAAGCTCCTACAATGAGCAGTTCTTC
J: TRBJ2-5; V: TRBV20-1; length: 14; size: .; D: .; CDR3: CSAHPEGRKETQYF; DNA: TGCAGTGCTCACCCCGAGGGGAGGAAAGAGACCCAGTACTTC
J: TRBJ2-7; V: TRBV4-2; length: 16; size: few; D: TRBD2; CDR3: CASSQDHGLAGDEQYF; DNA: TGTGCCAGCAGCCAAGATCACGGACTAGCGGGGGACGAGCAGTACTTC
J: TRBJ2-1; V: TRBV6-6; length: 16; size: .; D: .; CDR3: CASSYSVHSSYNEQFF; DNA: TGTGCCAGCAGTTACTCGGTCCATAGCTCCTACAATGAGCAGTTCTTC
J: TRBJ2-2; V: TRBV11-2; length: 12; size: few; D: .; CDR3: CASSFHPGELFF; DNA: TGTGCCAGCAGCTTTCACCCCGGGGAGCTGTTTTTT
J: TRBJ2-3; V: TRBV30; length: 12; size: .; D: .; CDR3: CAWRDSWQAQYF; DNA: TGTGCCTGGAGGGATAGTTGGCAGGCGCAGTATTTT
J: TRBJ2-1; V: TRBV12-3/TRBV12-4; length: 14; size: few; D: TRBD2; CDR3: CASTPGGPNNEQFF; DNA: TGTGCCAGCACTCCGGGGGGGCCCAACAATGAGCAGTTCTTC
J: TRBJ2-1; V: TRBV6-2/TRBV6-3; length: 14; size: few; D: TRBD2; CDR3: CASRFLAAYNEQFF; DNA: TGTGCCAGCAGATTTCTAGCGGCTTACAATGAGCAGTTCTTC
J: TRBJ2-5; V: TRBV2; length: 13; size: few; D: .; CDR3: CASSGTDQETQYF; DNA: TGTGCCAGCAGTGGGACAGACCAAGAGACCCAGTACTTC
J: TRBJ2-7; V: TRBV7-6; length: 14; size: few; D: .; CDR3: CASSGSEVDYEQYF; DNA: TGTGCCAGCAGCGGCTCAGAGGTGGATTACGAGCAGTACTTC
J: TRBJ1-1; V: TRBV9; length: 15; size: once; D: .; CDR3: CASSLRERANTEAFF; DNA: TGTGCCAGCAGTTTAAGGGAAAGGGCGAACACTGAAGCTTTCTTT
J: TRBJ2-5; V: TRBV5-1; length: 14; size: few; D: .; CDR3: CASSGPDLDGTQYF; DNA: TGCGCCAGCAGCGGACCGGATCTGGACGGGACCCAGTACTTC
J: TRBJ1-5; V: TRBV6-5; length: 14; size: .; D: .; CDR3: CASSPGVGNQPQHF; DNA: TGTGCCAGCAGCCCAGGGGTCGGCAATCAGCCCCAGCATTTT
J: TRBJ2-7; V: TRBV5-4; length: 16; size: .; D: TRBD1; CDR3: CASSLMSTGYSYEQYF; DNA: TGTGCCAGCAGCTTGATGTCGACAGGGTACTCCTACGAGCAGTACTTC
J: TRBJ2-1; V: TRBV7-2; length: 15; size: few; D: TRBD1; CDR3: CASSLAALQGYEQFF; DNA: TGTGCCAGCAGCTTAGCGGCGTTACAGGGGTATGAGCAGTTCTTC
J: TRBJ2-1; V: TRBV9; length: 17; size: few; D: .; CDR3: CASSTSPFGGDQDEQFF; DNA: TGTGCCAGCAGCACCTCCCCTTTCGGGGGAGATCAGGATGAGCAGTTCTTC
J: TRBJ2-7; V: TRBV6-5; length: 14; size: few; D: .; CDR3: CASSPVWRLYEQYF; DNA: TGTGCCAGCAGTCCCGTTTGGCGTCTCTACGAGCAGTACTTC
J: TRBJ2-3; V: TRBV15; length: 15; size: few; D: .; CDR3: CATSRDPASTDTQYF; DNA: TGTGCCACCAGCAGAGATCCGGCTAGCACAGATACGCAGTATTTT
J: TRBJ2-4; V: TRBV5-5; length: 14; size: .; D: .; CDR3: CASSLGAGKNIQYF; DNA: TGTGCCAGCAGCTTGGGGGCTGGCAAAAACATTCAGTACTTC
J: TRBJ2-5; V: TRBV15; length: 15; size: few; D: TRBD2; CDR3: CATSKTLAATETQYF; DNA: TGTGCCACCAGCAAGACACTAGCGGCTACGGAGACCCAGTACTTC
J: TRBJ1-1; V: TRBV20-1; length: 15; size: .; D: .; CDR3: CSARVLGRGNTEAFF; DNA: TGCAGTGCTAGAGTTTTGGGACGCGGGAACACTGAAGCTTTCTTT
J: TRBJ2-3; V: TRBV5-1; length: 14; size: many; D: .; CDR3: CASSLPGSTDTQYF; DNA: TGCGCCAGCAGCTTGCCGGGGAGCACAGATACGCAGTATTTT
J: TRBJ2-5; V: TRBV5-1; length: 12; size: few; D: .; CDR3: CASSFDEETQYF; DNA: TGCGCCAGCAGCTTCGACGAAGAGACCCAGTACTTC
J: TRBJ2-3; V: TRBV11-3; length: 16; size: .; D: TRBD2; CDR3: CASSYNSGSPTDTQYF; DNA: TGTGCCAGCAGCTATAATAGCGGGAGCCCCACAGATACGCAGTATTTT
J: TRBJ2-5; V: TRBV19; length: 14; size: few; D: TRBD1; CDR3: CASSGTGVGETQYF; DNA: TGTGCCAGTAGTGGGACAGGGGTAGGGGAGACCCAGTACTTC
J: TRBJ1-1; V: TRBV7-9; length: 11; size: .; D: .; CDR3: CASSTDRTAFF; DNA: TGTGCCAGCAGCACCGACAGGACCGCTTTCTTT
J: TRBJ2-5; V: TRBV5-8; length: 16; size: .; D: .; CDR3: CASSPARVRSRETQYF; DNA: TGTGCCAGCAGCCCGGCCCGGGTGCGCAGTCGAGAGACCCAGTACTTC
J: TRBJ2-1; V: TRBV7-3; length: 15; size: few; D: TRBD2; CDR3: CASSFREASYNEQFF; DNA: TGTGCCAGCAGCTTCCGGGAGGCGTCCTACAATGAGCAGTTCTTC